This entry lists 28 T cell receptor beta chains sequenced from one sample in a study of ipilimumab plus nivolumab after autologous stem cell transplantation. Some clones are missing from TCRdb's copy, which holds only in-frame ones; the method was immunoSEQ multiplex PCR. The top ten hold about 12% of the sample, which has roughly 3,000 clones, 84% seen once. Sequencing used PBMCs, obtained in a trial of ipilimumab plus nivolumab as post-transplant consolidation. The receptors derive from a male donor with multiple myeloma.

The chain joins TRBV19 to TRBJ1-5, with D maybe TRBD1 (5 bases). V shed 9 bases and J shed 0 bases, with 18 bases lying between them. Germline V CDR1 and CDR2: LNHDA, SQIVND (reference sequence). The length of the CDR3 is 16 residues. This chain's CDR3 is CASRTRGTYSNQPQHF. Here the CDR3 DNA reads TGTGCCAGCCGAACCAGAGGGACGTATAGCAATCAGCCCCAGCATTTT.

J is TRBJ2-7 and V is TRBV2; maybe TRBD1 (6 bases). The CDR3 runs 14 residues. CDR1 and CDR2 from the germline V gene are SNHLY and FYNNEI. Trimming took off 5 bases at V and 6 bases at J, with 17 bases between the two ends. CDR3 sequence: CASSTRGRGIEQYF. Written as DNA, the CDR3 is TGTGCCAGCAGTACTCGTGGTAGGGGGATCGAGCAGTACTTC.

This chain connects TRBV21-1 to TRBJ2-2. TRBV21-1 is a known pseudogene. This CDR3 comprises 14 residues. The CDR3 coding sequence is TGTGCCAGCATACGGGGGCGGAACACCGGGGAGCTGTTTTTT. It is translated as CASIRGRNTGELFF.

Note on this clone: At one end the junction does not follow the germline gene, possibly because of a read error. This chain uses TRBV5-5 with TRBJ2-7, with 8 bases lining up with TRBD1. The germline V gene has CDR1 SGHKS and CDR2 YYEKEE (reference sequence). CDR3 length: 13 amino acids. CDR3 in amino acids: CASRLGQAYEQYF. The CDR3 DNA sequence: TGTGCCAGCAGATTGGGACAGGCCTACGAGCAGTACTTC.

The gene calls are TRBV10-1 and TRBJ1-1; D unclear. V dropped 0 bases and J dropped 0 bases, with 8 bases sitting between them. This CDR3 has 15 residues. Germline-derived CDR1 and CDR2 are WNHNN and SYGVQD (reference sequence). This CDR3 reads CASSESPVLNTEAFF. DNA for the CDR3: TGCGCCAGCAGTGAGTCGCCAGTCTTGAACACTGAAGCTTTCTTT.

CDR3 nucleotide sequence: TGTGCCAGCAGCCCCGGGACTACCTTCCGCGGGCAGTACTTC. Its translation is CASSPGTTFRGQYF. The chain couples TRBV7-2 to TRBJ2-7; TRBD2 aligns across 7 bases. The CDR3 has 14 residues. Germline lookup yields CDR1 SGHTA and CDR2 FQGNSA. V lost 5 bases to trimming and J lost 9 bases; unmatched junction nucleotides: 13. Full variable domain (rest looked up from reference TRBV7-2 and TRBJ2-7): GAGVSQSPSNKVTEKGKDVELRCDPISGHTALYWYRQSLGQGLEFLIYFQGNSAPDKSGLPSDRFSAERTGGSVSTLTIQRTQQEDSAVYLCASSPGTTFRGQYFGPGTRLTVT.

This chain uses TRBV5-1 with TRBJ2-5; D might be TRBD2 (6 bases). Trimming stripped 0 bases from V and 5 bases from J, with 20 bases between. CDR3 length equals 17 residues. The V gene's germline CDR1 is SGHRS and CDR2 YFSETQ. CDR3 amino acids: CASSLEGGGDPWETQYF. The CDR3 coding sequence is TGCGCCAGCAGCTTGGAGGGAGGAGGGGACCCATGGGAGACCCAGTACTTC. Full variable domain (missing parts from reference TRBV5-1 and TRBJ2-5): KAGVTQTPRYLIKTRGQQVTLSCSPISGHRSVSWYQQTPGQGLQFLFEYFSETQRNKGNFPGRFSGRQFSNSRSEMNVSTLELGDSALYLCASSLEGGGDPWETQYFGPGTRLLVL.

The V and J genes are TRBV4-1 and TRBJ1-6; 7 positions agree with TRBD1. In germline, CDR1 is MGHRA, CDR2 YSYEKL. V trimming: 4 bases; J trimming: 7 bases; junction bases outside the gene matches: 7. The CDR3 is 15 amino acids. CDR3 nucleotide sequence: TGCGCCAGCAGCCGCACCGGGACAGACAATTCACCCCTCCACTTT. Translated, it gives CASSRTGTDNSPLHF.

This clone was recorded a few times. The chain is built from TRBV28 and TRBJ2-5; D possibly corresponds to TRBD1 (5 bases). CDR1 and CDR2 from the germline V gene are MDHEN and SYDVKM. With 6 bases removed from V and 2 bases from J, the gap between germline ends came to 10 bases. CDR3 size: 13 residues. The CDR3 is CASRTATQETQYF. CDR3 bases: TGTGCCAGCAGGACAGCGACGCAAGAGACCCAGTACTTC. The full variable domain, its missing parts supplied by reference TRBV28 and TRBJ2-5, is DVKVTQSSRYLVKRTGEKVFLECVQDMDHENMFWYRQDPGLGLRLIYFSYDVKMKEKGDIPEGYSVSREKKERFSLILESASTNQTSMYLCASRTATQETQYFGPGTRLLVL.

The V gene is TRBV9, the J gene TRBJ2-3; unclear D gene. The CDR3 covers 15 residues. Trimming stripped 2 bases from V and 6 bases from J, with 16 bases between. CDR1 SGDLS and CDR2 YYNGEE come from the germline V gene. CDR3 DNA: TGTGCCAGCAGCGTCGCTCCTTTGGTCTCGGATACGCAGTATTTT. Encoded protein: CASSVAPLVSDTQYF. The full variable domain, rest sourced from reference TRBV9 and TRBJ2-3, is DSGVTQTPKHLITATGQRVTLRCSPRSGDLSVYWYQQSLDQGLQFLIQYYNGEERAKGNILERFSAQQFPDLHSELNLSSLELGDSALYFCASSVAPLVSDTQYFGPGTRLTVL.

This chain joins TRBV29-1 and TRBJ1-4, with TRBD1 as a possible D gene (6 bases). Trimming removed 7 bases at V and 10 bases at J, with 16 bases between. CDR1 and CDR2 (germline): SQVTM, ANQGSEA. There are 12 residues in the CDR3. In DNA, the CDR3 is TGCAGCGCCGTTAAGGGGGAAGGAAAACTGTTTTTT. It encodes CSAVKGEGKLFF.

The genes are TRBV7-2 and TRBJ2-6; no reliable D call. CDR1 and CDR2 (germline): SGHTA, FQGNSA. Trimming took off 1 base at V and 0 bases at J, with 4 bases between the two ends. The CDR3 totals 15 residues. CDR3 coding DNA: TGTGCCAGCAGCTTAGGGTCCTCTGGGGCCAACGTCCTGACTTTC. This sequence encodes CASSLGSSGANVLTF. Based on the CDR3 plus reference TRBV7-2 and TRBJ2-6, the full variable domain is GAGVSQSPSNKVTEKGKDVELRCDPISGHTALYWYRQSLGQGLEFLIYFQGNSAPDKSGLPSDRFSAERTGGSVSTLTIQRTQQEDSAVYLCASSLGSSGANVLTFGAGSRLTVL.

This clone is a singleton in its sample. This chain connects TRBV7-9 to TRBJ2-3; D is ambiguous. The CDR3 consists of 16 residues. Trimming left V 6 bases short and J 0 bases short, with 16 bases between. Germline CDR1 reads SEHNR; CDR2 reads FQNEAQ (reference sequence). The CDR3 region has the DNA TGTGCCAGCAGTCATCTGGGTACATCTAGCACAGATACGCAGTATTTT. Amino acids: CASSHLGTSSTDTQYF.

The chain combines TRBV18 with TRBJ2-5, with unresolved D. Trimming pared 2 bases from V and 5 bases from J, leaving 9 bases between. CDR1 is KGHSH and CDR2 is LQKENI in the germline V gene. This CDR3 has 13 residues. As DNA, the CDR3 is TGTGCCAGCTCACCAGGAGTACACGAGACCCAGTACTTC. Protein product: CASSPGVHETQYF.

This chain joins TRBV4-1 and TRBJ2-1; D uncertain. Per the germline V gene, CDR1 is MGHRA and CDR2 is YSYEKL. This CDR3 contains 14 residues. Between the trimmed V and J ends, which lost 8 bases and 7 bases, there was a span of 18 bases. DNA of the CDR3: TGCGCCAGCTCCCGGACCTACCAGGTAAATGAGCAGTTCTTC. This encodes CASSRTYQVNEQFF.

The chain joins TRBV5-6 to TRBJ2-1, with D perhaps TRBD2 (6 bases). Trimming removed 2 bases at V and 12 bases at J, with 15 bases between. Germline values: CDR1 SGHDT, CDR2 YYEEEE. The CDR3 spans 13 residues. CDR3 DNA sequence: TGTGCCAGCAGCTTTGCTAGCCCCGGGGGGCAGTTCTTC. Encoded protein: CASSFASPGGQFF.

Only one count was recorded for this clone. CDR3 region: CASSLQGQYEQYF. The DNA of the CDR3 is TGTGCCAGCAGTTTACAGGGACAGTACGAGCAGTACTTC. The V call is TRBV27, the J call TRBJ2-7; TRBD1 agrees at 7 bases. Trimming cost V 2 bases and J 4 bases; bases outside gene matches: 2. This CDR3 comprises 13 residues. Per germline, CDR1 MNHEY and CDR2 SMNVEV (reference sequence).

V is TRBV6-6 and J is TRBJ2-4; 7 nucleotides agree with TRBD2. The J segment lost 3 bases and the V segment lost 1 base, leaving 3 bases of the junction unmatched. Germline V CDR1 and CDR2: MNHNY, SVGAGI (reference sequence). The CDR3 consists of 15 residues. CDR3: CASSYLTGGKNIQYF. The CDR3 region has the DNA TGTGCCAGCAGTTACTTGACGGGAGGCAAAAACATTCAGTACTTC.

The rearrangement uses TRBV10-3 and TRBJ2-5, with 7 bases lining up with TRBD2. Germline CDR1 reads ENHRY; CDR2 reads SYGVKD. This CDR3 is built from 13 residues. V was clipped by 4 bases and J by 5 bases; unmatched bases: 4. CDR3 in DNA: TGTGCCATCAGTGGACTAGCTGGGGAGACCCAGTACTTC. Translating it yields CAISGLAGETQYF.

A remark on this clone: Other nucleotide sequences from this sample produce the same CDR3. This chain uses TRBV6-5 with TRBJ2-7; 8 positions match TRBD2. CDR1 and CDR2 from the germline V gene are MNHEY and SVGAGI. The CDR3 covers 12 residues. The J segment lost 2 bases and the V segment lost 8 bases, leaving 2 bases of the junction unmatched. CDR3 region: CASRGGTYEQYF. CDR3 bases: TGTGCCAGCCGGGGGGGTACCTACGAGCAGTACTTC.

The J gene is TRBJ1-3, the V gene TRBV14; 7 bases are shared with TRBD1. With V trimmed by 1 base and J by 4 bases, 4 bases remained unmatched. Germline V gives CDR1 SGHDN, CDR2 FVKESK. The CDR3 runs to 15 residues. CDR3 amino acids: CASSQVTGLGNTIYF. DNA of the CDR3: TGTGCCAGCAGCCAAGTGACAGGGTTAGGAAACACCATATATTTT.

The V and J genes are TRBV27 and TRBJ1-2, with D perhaps TRBD1 (6 bases). The CDR3 spans 14 residues. Trimming took off 3 bases at V and 7 bases at J, with 15 bases between the two ends. In germline, CDR1 is MNHEY, CDR2 SMNVEV (reference sequence). DNA for the CDR3: TGTGCCAGCAGTTTGGGAAGGGGGAAAGTTGGCTACACCTTC. Protein sequence: CASSLGRGKVGYTF.

This clone was counted a few times. This rearrangement joins TRBV4-1 to TRBJ1-4; 8 bases align to TRBD1. The CDR3 is 15 residues long. CDR1 is MGHRA, CDR2 YSYEKL, per germline. V lost 1 base and J lost 8; bases outside the gene matches: 6. CDR3 bases: TGCGCCAGCAGCCAAGTGGCGACAGGGGCCGAAAAACTGTTTTTT. It codes for CASSQVATGAEKLFF.

This clone appeared a single time. V and J are TRBV5-1 and TRBJ2-7, with D possibly TRBD1 on 5 matching bases. Germline V lookup: CDR1 SGHRS, CDR2 YFSETQ. This CDR3 contains 13 residues. V gave up 1 base and J gave up 3 bases, with 8 bases separating them. CDR3 nucleotide sequence: TGCGCCAGCAGCTTGCTGCAGGGCTACGAGCAGTACTTC. Encoded protein: CASSLLQGYEQYF. Full variable domain (rest looked up from reference TRBV5-1 and TRBJ2-7): KAGVTQTPRYLIKTRGQQVTLSCSPISGHRSVSWYQQTPGQGLQFLFEYFSETQRNKGNFPGRFSGRQFSNSRSEMNVSTLELGDSALYLCASSLLQGYEQYFGPGTRLTVT.

This clone has only one observation. The chain recombines TRBV11-3 with TRBJ2-3; 11 bases are shared with TRBD2. The germline V gene encodes CDR1 SGHNT and CDR2 YENEEA. J lost 10 bases, V lost 3 bases, and 9 bases had no gene match. CDR3 length: 15 amino acids. DNA of the CDR3: TGTGCCAGCAGCTTTAGCGGGGGGGCCGAAGGAGCGCAGTATTTT. It translates to CASSFSGGAEGAQYF.

J is TRBJ2-7 and V is TRBV19; D remains unclear. Per the germline V gene, CDR1 is LNHDA and CDR2 is SQIVND (reference sequence). This CDR3 contains 14 residues. V lost 5 bases, J lost 0 bases, and 11 bases lay in between. The CDR3 reads CASSFPRSSYEQYF. In nucleotides, the CDR3 is TGTGCCAGTAGTTTCCCTAGGAGCTCCTACGAGCAGTACTTC.

The J gene is TRBJ2-2, the V gene TRBV7-3; TRBD2 matches 10 bases. V gave up 0 bases and J gave up 5 bases; unmatched junction bases: 3. This CDR3 is built from 16 residues. Germline V gives CDR1 SGHTA, CDR2 FQGTGA. The CDR3 nucleotides read TGTGCCAGCAGCTTAACGCTAGCGGGGGTTACCGGGGAGCTGTTTTTT. Amino acids: CASSLTLAGVTGELFF.

This chain connects TRBV5-1 to TRBJ2-3; D is undetermined. With 0 bases removed from V and 10 bases from J, the gap between germline ends came to 9 bases. CDR1 and CDR2 from the germline V gene are SGHRS and YFSETQ. The CDR3 is made up of 12 amino acids. This CDR3 is CASSLDGSPQYF. The DNA for the CDR3 is TGCGCCAGCAGCTTGGACGGGTCTCCGCAGTATTTT.